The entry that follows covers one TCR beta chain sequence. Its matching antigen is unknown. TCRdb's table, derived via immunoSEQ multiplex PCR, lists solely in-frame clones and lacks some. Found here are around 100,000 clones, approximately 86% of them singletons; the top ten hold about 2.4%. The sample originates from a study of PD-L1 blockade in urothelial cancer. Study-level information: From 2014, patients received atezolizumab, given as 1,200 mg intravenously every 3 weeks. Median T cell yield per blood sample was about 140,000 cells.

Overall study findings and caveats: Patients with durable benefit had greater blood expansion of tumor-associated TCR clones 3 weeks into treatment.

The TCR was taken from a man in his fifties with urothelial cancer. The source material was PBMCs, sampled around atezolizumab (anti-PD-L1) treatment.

The CDR3 DNA sequence: TGCGCCAGCAGCCCGGGACAGAACTATGGCTACACCTTC. Protein product: CASSPGQNYGYTF. The genes are TRBV5-1 and TRBJ1-2; 7 positions agree with TRBD1. Germline CDR1 reads SGHRS; CDR2 reads YFSETQ. The CDR3 runs to 13 residues. The junction had 2 bases not matched to a gene; V was cut back by 4 bases and J by 2 bases. Combining the CDR3 with reference TRBV5-1 and TRBJ1-2 gives the whole variable domain KAGVTQTPRYLIKTRGQQVTLSCSPISGHRSVSWYQQTPGQGLQFLFEYFSETQRNKGNFPGRFSGRQFSNSRSEMNVSTLELGDSALYLCASSPGQNYGYTFGSGTRLTVV.